One sample yielded the 4 T cell receptor beta chains listed below, sequenced in a study of OX40 agonist ivuxolimab in advanced cancers. To prepare the library, the immunoSEQ multiplex PCR assay was applied. TCRdb retrieved this table from immuneACCESS and kept in-frame rearrangements only. Not all clones are present; in checked studies, unresolved V genes account for under half, and no reason is known for the remainder. Across this sample there are 40,000 to 50,000 clones, with roughly 90% seen only once. About 12% of the sample belongs to the ten largest clones. The source material was CD4+ or CD8+ T cells sorted from blood, sampled in a trial of the OX40 agonist ivuxolimab. These receptors originate from an adult with an advanced solid tumor such as melanoma, head and neck, liver or kidney cancer.

The chain has TRBV7-9 and TRBJ2-3; maybe TRBD2 (6 bases). Between the trimmed V and J ends, which lost 5 bases and 1 base, there was a span of 19 bases. Germline V gene sequence: CDR1 SEHNR, CDR2 FQNEAQ (reference sequence). The CDR3 length is 17 residues. The CDR3 region is CASSPTEPGGGTDTQYF. As DNA, the CDR3 is TGTGCCAGCAGCCCCACAGAGCCCGGCGGGGGCACAGATACGCAGTATTTT. The variable domain in full, with the rest retrieved from reference TRBV7-9 and TRBJ2-3, is DTGVSQNPRHKITKRGQNVTFRCDPISEHNRLYWYRQTLGQGPEFLTYFQNEAQLEKSRLLSDRFSAERPKGSFSTLEIQRTEQGDSAMYLCASSPTEPGGGTDTQYFGPGTRLTVL.

The chain combines TRBV11-2 with TRBJ2-7, with D tentatively TRBD2 (6 bases). This CDR3 region has 14 residues. With 1 base removed from V and 2 bases from J, the gap between germline ends came to 9 bases. The germline gives CDR1 SGHAT, CDR2 FQNNGV. CDR3 DNA: TGTGCCAGCAGCTTAGGGAGGGGCCCCTACGAGCAGTACTTC. Its translation: CASSLGRGPYEQYF.

This clone was counted only a few times. The rearrangement links TRBV6-1 to TRBJ2-7; 7 bases match TRBD1. The CDR3 is 12 residues long. The germline V gene encodes CDR1 MNHNS and CDR2 SASEGT. V lost 8 bases and J lost 2; bases outside the gene matches: 3. The CDR3, as DNA: TGTGCCAGCGGAACAGGGGCCTACGAGCAGTACTTC. Residues: CASGTGAYEQYF.

The chain has TRBV4-1 and TRBJ1-5; TRBD1 agrees at 12 bases. The CDR3 totals 16 residues. In germline, CDR1 is MGHRA, CDR2 YSYEKL. Losses at the gene ends were 3 bases for V and 4 bases for J; bases not matched to a gene: 4. As DNA, the CDR3 is TGCGCCAGCAGCCAGGCGGGACAGGGGGCTAATCAGCCCCAGCATTTT. This translates into CASSQAGQGANQPQHF.